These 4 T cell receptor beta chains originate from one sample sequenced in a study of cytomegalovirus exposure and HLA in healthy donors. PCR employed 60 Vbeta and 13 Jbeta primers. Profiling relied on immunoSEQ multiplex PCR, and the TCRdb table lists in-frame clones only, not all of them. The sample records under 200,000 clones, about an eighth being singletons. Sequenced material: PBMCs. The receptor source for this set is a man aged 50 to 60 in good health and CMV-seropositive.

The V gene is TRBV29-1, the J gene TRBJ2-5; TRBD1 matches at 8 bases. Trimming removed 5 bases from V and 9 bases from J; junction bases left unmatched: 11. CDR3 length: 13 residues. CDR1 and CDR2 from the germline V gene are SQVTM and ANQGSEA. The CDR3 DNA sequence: TGCAGCGTTCCGGACAGGGCTAATGCGGCCCAGTACTTC. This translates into CSVPDRANAAQYF.

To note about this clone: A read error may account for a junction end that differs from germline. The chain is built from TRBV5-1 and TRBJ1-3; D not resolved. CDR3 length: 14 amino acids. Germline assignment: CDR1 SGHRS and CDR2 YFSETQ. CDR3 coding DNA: TGCGCCAGCAGATTGGGGAGCTCTGGAAACAACATATATTTT. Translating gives CASRLGSSGNNIYF.

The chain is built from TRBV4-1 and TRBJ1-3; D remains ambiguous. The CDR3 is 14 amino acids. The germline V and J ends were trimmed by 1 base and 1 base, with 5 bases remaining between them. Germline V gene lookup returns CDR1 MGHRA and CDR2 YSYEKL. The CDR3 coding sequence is TGCGCCAGCAGCCAAGTCGGGTCTGGAAACACCATATATTTT. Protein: CASSQVGSGNTIYF.

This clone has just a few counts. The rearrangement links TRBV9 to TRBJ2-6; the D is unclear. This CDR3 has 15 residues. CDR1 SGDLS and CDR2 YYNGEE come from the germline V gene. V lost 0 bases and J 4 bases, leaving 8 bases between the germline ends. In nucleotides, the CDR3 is TGTGCCAGCAGCGTAGGAGCGTTGGGGGCCAACGTCCTGACTTTC. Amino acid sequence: CASSVGALGANVLTF.